This T cell receptor beta chain is from a study of Ad26.COV2.S vaccination and SARS-CoV-2 variants. Assay: immunoSEQ multiplex PCR; the TCRdb copy retains only in-frame clones and omits some. The sample records over 450,000 clones, around 89% being singletons. V lost 3 bases, J lost 8 bases, and 19 bases lay in between. CDR3 length equals 14 residues. Germline V gene lookup returns CDR1 DFQATT and CDR2 SNEGSKA (reference sequence). Treatment described: over 15 received Ad26.COV2.S at low or high dose, single or two shots; 5 received placebo; per-sample allocation not given. Vaccine and placebo recipients were sampled on day 63 after the first injection.

The TCR was taken from a person between 18 and 60 years old who received the Ad26.COV2.S COVID-19 vaccine or a placebo. The sample consisted of peripheral blood, taken in a trial of Ad26.COV2.S vaccine versus placebo. The J gene is TRBJ1-2, the V gene TRBV20-1; possible D gene TRBD1, 6 bases. The CDR3 sequence: CSASPRAAGEGYTF. CDR3 DNA: TGCAGTGCTAGTCCTCGAGCGGCAGGGGAAGGCTACACCTTC.